The 7 T cell receptor beta chains below come from one sample, sequenced in a study of T cell repertoires in cytomegalovirus infection. TCRdb recomputed calls from the reads with MiXCR, one row per CDR3 protein. Among 600,000 to 700,000 distinct CDR3 sequences listed, 30% to 40% were seen once. Their specific antigens are unknown. This specimen was cultured PBMCs, taken from culture after CMV antigen stimulation. The receptors here all came from a human donor in good health (CMV status not recorded). Some clones in this sample may be carry-over from other donors' samples.

This clonotype was seen a handful of times. Relative to the germline gene, one junction end is altered; a read error may explain this. The genes are TRBV20-1 and TRBJ2-7, with D possibly TRBD1 on 7 matching bases. CDR1 is DFQATT, CDR2 SNEGSKA, per germline (reference sequence). The CDR3 runs 14 residues. CDR3 nucleotides: TGCAGTACTAGCCGTGTGGACAGGAACTACGAGCAGTACTTC. Amino acid sequence: CSTSRVDRNYEQYF.

The chain joins TRBV24-1 to TRBJ2-5; the match to TRBD2 covers 9 bases. The CDR3 length is 15 residues. Germline V gene lookup returns CDR1 KGHDR and CDR2 SFDVKD. V was pared by 2 bases and J by 4 bases, with 4 bases of the junction left unmatched. The CDR3 nucleotides read TGTGCCACCAGTGATTCTGGCGGGGGGGGAGAGACCCAGTACTTC. It specifies CATSDSGGGGETQYF.

The gene calls are TRBV4-1 and TRBJ2-7, with 11 bases that match TRBD2. Unmatched junction bases numbered 16, after V lost 4 bases and J lost 5 bases. The germline CDR1 and CDR2 sequences are MGHRA and YSYEKL. The CDR3 is 18 amino acids. CDR3 residues: CASSRKAPTSGKFNEQYF. The CDR3 DNA reads as TGCGCCAGCAGCCGCAAGGCCCCGACTAGCGGGAAGTTTAACGAGCAGTACTTC.

This clonotype appeared many times. The chain links TRBV10-3 to TRBJ2-7; 12 positions agree with TRBD1. The CDR3 runs to 13 residues. Germline CDR1 and CDR2: ENHRY and SYGVKD. V shed 8 bases, J shed 5 bases, and the junction held 4 bases outside the gene matches. The CDR3 sequence is CAIGGTGGNEQYF. The CDR3 DNA reads as TGTGCCATCGGAGGGACAGGGGGCAACGAGCAGTACTTC.

The CDR3 DNA reads TGTGCCAGCAGCCCTCTCGGAGGGGGGGTTTGGACCCTCCACTTT. Translated, it gives CASSPLGGGVWTLHF. The genes are TRBV28 and TRBJ1-6; TRBD1 is a possible D gene (6 bases). V lost 6 bases to trimming and J lost 14 bases, with 23 bases between them. The CDR3 spans 15 residues. Germline V CDR1 and CDR2: MDHEN, SYDVKM.

The chain links TRBV7-2 to TRBJ2-4, with D perhaps matching TRBD1 (5 bases). This CDR3 has 17 residues. Germline lookup yields CDR1 SGHTA and CDR2 FQGNSA. The germline V and J ends were trimmed by 1 base and 5 bases, with 18 bases remaining between them. CDR3 sequence reads: CASSLVGRAGGQNIQYF. Written as DNA, the CDR3 is TGTGCCAGCAGCTTAGTAGGCAGGGCTGGCGGTCAAAACATTCAGTACTTC.

This clonotype was seen a few times. The chain joins TRBV20-1 to TRBJ1-2; the match to TRBD1 covers 9 bases. Germline CDR1 is DFQATT and CDR2 is SNEGSKA (reference sequence). V shed 0 bases, J shed 1 base, and the junction held 6 bases outside the gene matches. The length of the CDR3 is 16 residues. CDR3 sequence (DNA): TGCAGTGCTAGAGAACAGCCGGGACAGGGTAACTATGGCTACACCTTC. It translates to CSAREQPGQGNYGYTF.